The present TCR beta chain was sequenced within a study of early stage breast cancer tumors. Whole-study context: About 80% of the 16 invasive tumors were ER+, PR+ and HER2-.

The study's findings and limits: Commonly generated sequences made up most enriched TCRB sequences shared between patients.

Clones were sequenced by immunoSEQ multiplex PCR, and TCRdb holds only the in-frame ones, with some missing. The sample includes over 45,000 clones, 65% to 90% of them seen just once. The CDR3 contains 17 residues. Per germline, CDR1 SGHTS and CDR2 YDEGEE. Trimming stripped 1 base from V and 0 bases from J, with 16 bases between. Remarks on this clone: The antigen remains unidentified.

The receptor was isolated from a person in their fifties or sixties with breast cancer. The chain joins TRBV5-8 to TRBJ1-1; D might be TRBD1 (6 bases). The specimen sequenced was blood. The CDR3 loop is CASSLILIWDMNTEAFF. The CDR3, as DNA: TGTGCCAGCAGCTTGATACTTATTTGGGACATGAACACTGAAGCTTTCTTT.